A single sample is the source of the 12 T cell receptor beta chains below, sequenced in a study of CD8 T cells in ankylosing spondylitis. TCRdb used MiXCR to reprocess the 5' RACE reads, holding one entry per CDR3 protein. The data contain approximately 60,000 distinct CDR3 sequences, more than 5.5% of them singletons. Input material: synovial fluid, either unsorted or a sorted T cell fraction (not recorded which). Receptor source: a male donor with ankylosing spondylitis.

The rearrangement joins TRBV12-3 or TRBV12-4 to TRBJ2-2, with 7 bases fitting TRBD1. The CDR3 has 14 residues. The V segment lost 5 bases and the J segment 6 bases; nucleotides outside the gene matches: 6. This chain's CDR3 is CASSPTGRAGELFF. CDR3 sequence (DNA): TGTGCCAGCAGTCCGACAGGGCGGGCCGGGGAGCTGTTTTTT.

A few counts support this clonotype. This rearrangement joins TRBV5-4 to TRBJ2-7; D gene ambiguous. The CDR3 runs 13 residues. V was cut by 0 bases and J by 3 bases, with 7 bases left in between. The germline CDR1 and CDR2 sequences are SGHNT and YYREEE (reference sequence). DNA for the CDR3: TGTGCCAGCAGCTTGGGCTCCAACTACGAGCAGTACTTC. It is translated as CASSLGSNYEQYF.

This clonotype turned up a few times. The chain has TRBV28 and TRBJ2-7; TRBD1 agrees at 11 bases. The CDR3 has 18 amino acids. CDR1 is MDHEN and CDR2 is SYDVKM in the germline V gene. V lost 5 bases and J lost 9; bases outside the gene matches: 21. The CDR3 here is CASSKDRGLGTSISGQYF. Written as DNA, the CDR3 is TGTGCCAGCAGTAAGGACAGGGGGCTAGGGACTAGTATCTCTGGGCAGTACTTC.

This clonotype was found a few times. The V call is TRBV5-1, the J call TRBJ2-7; D unresolved. The germline CDR1 and CDR2 sequences are SGHRS and YFSETQ. This CDR3 has 13 residues. V was clipped by 5 bases and J by 0 bases, with 9 bases between them. CDR3 protein: CASSVPVSYEQYF. The CDR3 bases are TGCGCCAGCAGTGTCCCAGTCTCCTACGAGCAGTACTTC.

This clonotype was observed a few times. The chain uses TRBV11-3 and TRBJ1-1, with 7 bases aligning to TRBD1. This CDR3 spans 17 amino acids. Germline V gene data show CDR1 as SGHNT and CDR2 as YENEEA. Losses at the gene ends were 4 bases for V and 2 bases for J; bases not matched to a gene: 13. CDR3 nucleotides: TGTGCCAGCAGCTCATCGGGACAGATATTCACAAACACTGAAGCTTTCTTT. Translation: CASSSSGQIFTNTEAFF.

The table lists this clonotype with many counts. This chain links TRBV11-2 with TRBJ2-1; 7 bases fit TRBD1. V shed 6 bases, J shed 10 bases, and the junction held 9 bases outside the gene matches. The CDR3 spans 13 residues. CDR1 is SGHAT, CDR2 FQNNGV, per germline. The CDR3 sequence is CASRSSRGPEQFF. In DNA, the CDR3 is TGTGCCAGCAGATCCAGTAGGGGGCCCGAGCAGTTCTTC.

The chain combines TRBV2 with TRBJ1-2; a weak D match, TRBD1 (6 bases). CDR3 length: 14 amino acids. V lost 6 bases and J 1 base, leaving 12 bases between the germline ends. Germline CDR1 and CDR2: SNHLY and FYNNEI. The chain's CDR3 is CASRSTGFNYGYTF. CDR3 sequence (DNA): TGTGCCAGCAGATCAACAGGGTTTAACTATGGCTACACCTTC.

In its sample, this clonotype was seen many times. This chain uses TRBV4-3 with TRBJ2-7, with 7 bases matching TRBD1. The germline CDR1 and CDR2 sequences are LGHNA and YSLEER. The CDR3 has 14 residues. V lost 4 bases, J lost 5 bases, and 8 bases stayed unmatched. CDR3: CASSRETGRHEQYF. CDR3 sequence (DNA): TGCGCCAGCAGCCGAGAGACAGGGAGACACGAGCAGTACTTC.

Regarding this clonotype: This may stem from a read error, because a much larger clone lies one nucleotide away. Written as DNA, the CDR3 is TGTGCCAGCAGTTTTTTCTCGGGAGGCTACTACGAGCAGTACTTC. Encoded protein: CASSFFSGGYYEQYF. The chain uses TRBV28 and TRBJ2-7; TRBD2 agrees at 7 bases. Unmatched junction bases numbered 8, after V lost 3 bases and J lost 3 bases. The CDR3 totals 15 residues. The germline V gene has CDR1 MDHEN and CDR2 SYDVKM. The complete variable domain, with remaining parts taken from reference TRBV28 and TRBJ2-7, reads DVKVTQSSRYLVKRTGEKVFLECVQDMDHENMFWYRQDPGLGLRLIYFSYDVKMKEKGDIPEGYSVSREKKERFSLILESASTNQTSMYLCASSFFSGGYYEQYFGPGTRLTVT.

This clonotype was seen at least ten times. The V and J genes are TRBV29-1 and TRBJ2-7; 7 bases are shared with TRBD1. There are 13 residues in the CDR3. Per the germline V gene, CDR1 is SQVTM and CDR2 is ANQGSEA. Losses at the gene ends were 7 bases for V and 5 bases for J; bases not matched to a gene: 11. CDR3 coding DNA: TGCAGCGCCATACGGACAGGCGCTCACGAGCAGTACTTC. This sequence encodes CSAIRTGAHEQYF.

Many counts were recorded for this clonotype. The V call is TRBV11-3, the J call TRBJ2-3; no firm D call. CDR1 SGHNT and CDR2 YENEEA come from the germline V gene. Trimming took 3 bases from V and 4 from J, leaving 14 bases between them. There are 15 residues in the CDR3. CDR3 protein: CASSFGTDKADTQYF. The CDR3 coding sequence is TGTGCCAGCAGCTTTGGTACGGATAAGGCAGATACGCAGTATTTT.

This clonotype showed up many times. CDR3 sequence (DNA): TGTGCCAGCACTTTAGTTTCGGGCACTGAAGCTTTCTTT. Translated: CASTLVSGTEAFF. The chain recombines TRBV14 with TRBJ1-1; D uncertain. Germline values: CDR1 SGHDN, CDR2 FVKESK. This CDR3 comprises 13 residues. Deletions cut 7 bases from V and 4 bases from J, with 13 bases between.